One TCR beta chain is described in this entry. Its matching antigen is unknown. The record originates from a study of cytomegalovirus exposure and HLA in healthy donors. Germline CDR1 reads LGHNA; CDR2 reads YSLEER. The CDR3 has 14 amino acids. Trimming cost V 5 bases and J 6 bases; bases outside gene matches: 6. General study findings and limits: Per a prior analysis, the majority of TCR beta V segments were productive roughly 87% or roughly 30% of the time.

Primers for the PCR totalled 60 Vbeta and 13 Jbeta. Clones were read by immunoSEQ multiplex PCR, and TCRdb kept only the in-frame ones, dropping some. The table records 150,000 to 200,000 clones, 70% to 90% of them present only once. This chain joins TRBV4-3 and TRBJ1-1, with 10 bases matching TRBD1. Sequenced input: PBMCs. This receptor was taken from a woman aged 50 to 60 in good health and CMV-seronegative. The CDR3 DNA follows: TGCGCCAGCAGCTCCGGGACAGGGGTATCTGAAGCTTTCTTT. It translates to CASSSGTGVSEAFF.